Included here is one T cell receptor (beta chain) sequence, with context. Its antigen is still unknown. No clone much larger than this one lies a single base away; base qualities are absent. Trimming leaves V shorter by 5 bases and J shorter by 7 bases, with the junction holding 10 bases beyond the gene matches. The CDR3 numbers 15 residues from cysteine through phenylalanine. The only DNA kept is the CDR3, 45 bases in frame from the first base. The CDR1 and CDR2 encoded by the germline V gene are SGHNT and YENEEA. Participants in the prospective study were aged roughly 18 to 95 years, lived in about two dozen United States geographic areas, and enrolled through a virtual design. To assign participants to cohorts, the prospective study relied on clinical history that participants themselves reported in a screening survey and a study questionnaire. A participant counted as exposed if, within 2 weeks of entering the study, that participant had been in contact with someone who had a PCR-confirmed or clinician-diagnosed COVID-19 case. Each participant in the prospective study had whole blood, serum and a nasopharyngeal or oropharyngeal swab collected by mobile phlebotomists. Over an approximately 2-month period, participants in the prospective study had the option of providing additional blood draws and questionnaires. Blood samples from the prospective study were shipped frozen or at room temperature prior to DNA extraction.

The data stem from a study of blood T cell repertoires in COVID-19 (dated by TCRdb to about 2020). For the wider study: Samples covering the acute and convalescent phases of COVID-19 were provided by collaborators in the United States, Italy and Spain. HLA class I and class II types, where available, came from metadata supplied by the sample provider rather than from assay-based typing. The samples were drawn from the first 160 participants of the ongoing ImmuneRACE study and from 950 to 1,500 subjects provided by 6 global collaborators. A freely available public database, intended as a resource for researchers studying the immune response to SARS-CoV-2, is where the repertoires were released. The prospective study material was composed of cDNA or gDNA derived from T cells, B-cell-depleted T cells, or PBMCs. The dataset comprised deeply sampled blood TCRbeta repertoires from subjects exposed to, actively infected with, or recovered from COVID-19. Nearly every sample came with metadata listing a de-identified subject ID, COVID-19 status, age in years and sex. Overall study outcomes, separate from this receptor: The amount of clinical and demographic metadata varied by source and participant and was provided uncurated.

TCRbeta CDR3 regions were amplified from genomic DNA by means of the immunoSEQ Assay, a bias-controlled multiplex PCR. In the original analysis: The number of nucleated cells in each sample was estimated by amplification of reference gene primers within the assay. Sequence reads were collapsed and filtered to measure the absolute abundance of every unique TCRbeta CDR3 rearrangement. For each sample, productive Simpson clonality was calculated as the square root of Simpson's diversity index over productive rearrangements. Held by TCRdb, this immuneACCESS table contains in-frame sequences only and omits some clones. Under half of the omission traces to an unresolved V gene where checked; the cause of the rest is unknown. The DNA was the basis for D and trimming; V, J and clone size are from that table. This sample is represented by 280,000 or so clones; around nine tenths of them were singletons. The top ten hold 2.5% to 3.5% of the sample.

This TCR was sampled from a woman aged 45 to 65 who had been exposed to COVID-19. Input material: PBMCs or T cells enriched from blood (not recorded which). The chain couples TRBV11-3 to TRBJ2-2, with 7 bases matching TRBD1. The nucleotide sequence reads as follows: TGTGCCAGCAGCAAAAAAGGGGGCGTTGGCGGGGAGCTGTTTTTT. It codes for CASSKKGGVGGELFF.